This T cell receptor beta chain was found in a study of cytomegalovirus exposure and HLA in healthy donors. The study, taken as a whole, reports: For most TCR sequences rarity was the rule, although some public TCRs occurred in many donors.

The donors were part of the validation cohort, which consisted of roughly 110 subjects and was separate from the first cohort of 666 subjects. The CDR3 has 13 residues. CDR1 KGHSH and CDR2 LQKENI come from the germline V gene. The V and J ends lost 5 bases and 0 bases respectively, with 7 bases between them. Only in-frame clones appear in the TCRdb table, and some are missing; sequencing was by immunoSEQ multiplex PCR. The repertoire has more than 95,000 clones, roughly nine tenths of them found once; the top ten carry about 4.1%. About this clone: What it binds is unknown.

The TCR sequence derives from a young man in good health and CMV-seropositive. This chain links TRBV18 with TRBJ1-2; D is unclear. The specimen sequenced was PBMCs. The CDR3 nucleotides read TGTGCCAGCTCAATCGGAGCTAACTATGGCTACACCTTC. Translation: CASSIGANYGYTF. The full variable domain, its missing parts supplied by reference TRBV18 and TRBJ1-2, is NAGVMQNPRHLVRRRGQEARLRCSPMKGHSHVYWYRQLPEEGLKFMVYLQKENIIDESGMPKERFSAEFPKEGPSILRIQQVVRGDSAAYFCASSIGANYGYTFGSGTRLTVV.